This T cell receptor beta chain came from a study of cytomegalovirus exposure and HLA in healthy donors (TCRdb year 2017). Concerning the study at large: An earlier analysis of roughly 570 of the donors reported about 280 Gb of sequence data and 117 million unique TCR beta sequences obtained from 150 million to 200 million T cells. Roughly 310 gigabases of sequencing data and around 87 million unique TCR sequences were included in an early release covering about 620 HLA-typed donors. The genetic ancestry cluster associated with self-reported Caucasian donors included roughly 84% of the approximately 430 genotyped donors. The study aimed to test whether cataloging public T cell receptors could reveal signatures of past pathogen exposure. Using immunosequencing, the study profiled T cell repertoires from approximately 700 subjects and related those repertoires to cytomegalovirus serostatus. Along with the 666-subject first cohort, a separate validation cohort of over a hundred different subjects was used. High-throughput TCR immunosequencing, statistical association of individual TCRs with disease status, and machine learning were combined to predict cytomegalovirus infection status. To study patterns of TCR occurrence, a later analysis re-analyzed previously published TCR beta repertoires from 550 to 800 donors and added high-resolution HLA genotyping. Rather than drawing on any new phenotypic data, the later analysis identified candidate immune exposures from TCR beta sequences and the way those sequences occurred across donors. In an earlier analysis of about 590 of the donors, high-throughput TCR beta sequencing was used to judge whether each TCR beta V gene segment behaved as functional or pseudogenic. Donor age, sex, ethnicity and CMV serostatus were collected together with the repertoire data. A later genetic analysis took genome-wide SNP genotypes for about 65% of the 666 donors and used that subset as a discovery cohort. All discovery cohort repertoires had been generated using a single sequencing platform. Both class I and class II loci were covered by HLA typing, at four-digit resolution. Typing coverage varied by locus: 629-630 donors for A, B, C, DRB1 and DQB1; approximately 500 for DQA1; over 600 for DPA1; 400 to 480 for DPB1. Several DR-DQ haplotypes were treated as single units for association and clustering because of strong linkage in the cohort. Among roughly 370 genotyped donors of the cohort, an average of 235,054 unique TCR beta nucleotide sequences were sequenced per donor, roughly a sixth of them non-productive. What the study reported, not specific to this receptor: In a later genetic analysis, a missense DCLRE1C variant was associated with V-gene and J-gene trimming of TCR beta chains, and the association was replicated in an independent cohort. In vitro tests confirmed that a few of the cytomegalovirus-associated TCR beta chains recognize cytomegalovirus antigens. CMV serostatus was the only immune exposure information available for the cohort. In a later analysis, the rate of TCR association differed among HLA loci, with DRB1 alleles having the most associated TCRs and HLA-C alleles having the fewest. In a later analysis, HLA-associated TCR beta chains showed more clonal expansion and lower generation probabilities than non-associated chains that were equally common. A group of highly shared sequence variants was considered likely to be a technical artifact of the sequencing pipeline. The classifier was reported to diagnose cytomegalovirus status with high specificity and sensitivity in both the original and validation cohorts. The authors suggested that the approach could potentially be generalized to other disease states and immunological phenotypes. While some public TCRs were present in many individuals, most TCR sequences turned up only very rarely across donors. Because counts were too low, seventeen rarely observed V segments, including chromosome 9 orphons, were left out of the earlier analysis of several hundred of the donors. In a later analysis, 15,000 to 20,000 TCR beta sequences were associated with specific HLA alleles at a false discovery rate of 0.05. The 87-base-pair reads could not distinguish some IMGT-functional V segments, including TRBV6-2 and TRBV6-3, so those segments were excluded. A later analysis reported that several top co-occurrence clusters appeared linked to parvovirus B19, influenza, CMV and Epstein-Barr virus. A later genetic analysis reported fewer N-insertions in productive TCRs among donors in an Asian-associated ancestry cluster than the approximately 700-donor mean. HLA typing was unavailable for some donors at each locus, so association tests used only the typed subset. An earlier analysis of around 540 of the donors showed that most TCR beta V segments appeared in productive rearrangements either about 90% or about 30% of the time, which broadly matched IMGT annotations. Linkage disequilibrium might explain the correlated functional status among segregating V segments, but an unknown experimental factor could not be ruled out. Strong co-occurrence of HLA alleles, especially DR and DQ, made assigning TCR associations to individual alleles difficult. A later analysis found that most CMV-associated TCR beta chains appeared HLA-restricted, with HLA associations seemingly driven largely by CMV exposure. The study listed 150 to 200 TCR beta chains as associated with cytomegalovirus. Roughly uniform sequencing depth across donors was assumed in presence/absence analyses, although this assumption may not hold. A further reported finding was that TCR beta sequences accurately predicted the HLA-A and HLA-B alleles for most subjects in the first cohort. Only TCR beta chains were sequenced in this cohort, and the absence of alpha or paired-chain data limited detectable features.

The cohort was made up of 666 healthy bone marrow donors. All cohort members were sampled while nominally healthy, although unrecorded immune exposures were likely present. The donor was CMV seronegative and was included in the group of several hundred seronegative cohort members. A peripheral blood sample was collected from each donor, and TCR beta sequencing was performed on peripheral blood mononuclear cells. The Qiagen DNeasy Blood Extraction Kit was used to extract genomic DNA from the blood cell samples. On this clone: This clone's antigen is unknown. One base away there is no much larger clone; base qualities are not given.

The CDR3 sequence holds 15 residues, the cysteine and phenylalanine included. The entry retains the CDR3 DNA only, 45 bases that are in frame from base 1. As encoded in the germline V gene (reference sequence), CDR1 is SEHNR while CDR2 is FQNEAQ. The germline V and J ends show losses of 5 bases and 7 bases respectively, and no gene match explains 7 bases of the junction. Library prep was done by the immunoSEQ multiplex PCR assay. A mixture of 60 forward primers for TCR Vbeta segments and 13 reverse primers for TCR Jbeta segments was used in the multiplex PCR. A multiplex PCR assay on genomic DNA amplified the CDR3 region of rearranged TCR beta genes. On the Illumina HiSeq System, the amplified TCR beta libraries were sequenced as 87-base-pair reads. The paper's processing steps were these. A later analysis tallied around 87 million unique TCR beta chains across the 700 or so repertoires, and some 10 million of those chains were shared by two or more donors. Raw reads were error-corrected and collapsed into unique sequences with a nearest-neighbor algorithm that merged closely related sequences to remove PCR and sequencing errors. To assign V, D and J gene segments, CDR3 sequences were aligned to IMGT reference sequences. For a sequence to be retained, a match of at least six nucleotides was required to both a V gene segment and a J gene segment. A rearrangement was called productive if the CDR3 had no stop codons and remained in frame with V and J, and every other rearrangement was called non-productive. Following IMGT convention, CDR3 was defined as the stretch from the second conserved V-encoded cysteine to the conserved J-encoded phenylalanine. In an earlier analysis of more than 550 of the donors, sequences lacking an unambiguous match to a single V gene segment were excluded. An earlier analysis of 587 of the donors classified V segments as functional when productive rearrangements were above 56.7% and as segregating when the standard deviation between donors was above 5%. A statistical classification framework was built to diagnose cytomegalovirus status from the catalog of TCR beta chain sequences. In a later analysis, V and J genes were assigned by comparing TCR nucleotide sequences against IMGT/GENE-DB human TR gene sequences. A later analysis assigned CDR3 sequences and most-parsimonious VDJ recombination scenarios with the TCRdist pipeline. In a later analysis, each TCR beta chain was defined by its CDR3 amino acid sequence together with its V-gene family, and reads lacking a unique V-gene family were excluded. As a way to deal with suspected cross-contamination and a sequencing artifact, a later analysis dropped 450 to 600 nucleotide sequences that were highly shared and had low generation probability. In a later analysis, a clonal expansion index for each public chain was calculated from normalized within-repertoire ranks of inferred template counts. A later analysis computed generation probabilities with a VDJ recombination model fitted to out-of-frame rearrangements, and checked the results against IGoR. Hypergeometric tests were used in a later analysis to score TCR-TCR, TCR-HLA and TCR-CMV co-occurrence, with a repertoire-size bias correction applied to the TCR pairs. To estimate false discovery rates, a later analysis permuted the HLA or CMV assignments 20 times. In a later analysis, co-occurring TCRs were grouped using DBSCAN, and TCRdist sequence similarity was added for clustering within HLA-allele-positive subsets. For co-occurrence clustering, repertoires with fewer than 30,000 or more than 120,000 public chains were excluded, along with roughly 5 repertoires with anomalous nucleotide sharing. TCRdb stores this immuneACCESS table with in-frame sequences only. Part of the clones is absent; in the studies checked, under half of the shortfall reflects unresolved V genes, and no reason is known for the rest. V and J calls and clone size are as listed in that table; D and trimming were resolved from the DNA. This sample has about 200,000 clones in its table, and over 70% of those were observed once. The ten largest clones capture 1.3% of the sample.

This clonotype originated in a man younger than 40 in good health and CMV-seronegative. The sequenced sample was PBMCs. The chain was built from TRBV7-9 and TRBJ2-2; 10 central bases correspond to TRBD2. The CDR3 protein: CASSGTSVTGGELFF. The sequence in DNA is TGTGCCAGCAGCGGGACTAGCGTTACTGGCGGGGAGCTGTTTTTT.